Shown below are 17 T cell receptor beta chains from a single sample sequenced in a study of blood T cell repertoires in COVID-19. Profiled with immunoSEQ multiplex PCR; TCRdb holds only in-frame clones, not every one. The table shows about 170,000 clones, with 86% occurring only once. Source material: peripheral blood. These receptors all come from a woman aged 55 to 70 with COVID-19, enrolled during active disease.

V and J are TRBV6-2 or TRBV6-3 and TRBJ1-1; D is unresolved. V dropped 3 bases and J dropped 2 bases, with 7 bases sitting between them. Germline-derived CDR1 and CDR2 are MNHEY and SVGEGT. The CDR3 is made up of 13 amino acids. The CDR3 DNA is TGTGCCAGCAGTTATACCAGAAACACTGAAGCTTTCTTT. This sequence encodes CASSYTRNTEAFF.

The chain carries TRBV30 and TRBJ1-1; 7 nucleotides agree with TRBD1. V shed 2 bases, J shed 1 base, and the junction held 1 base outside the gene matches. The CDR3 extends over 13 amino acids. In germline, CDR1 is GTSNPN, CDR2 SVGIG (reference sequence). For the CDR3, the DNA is TGTGCCTGGAGTCACAGGGGGAACACTGAAGCTTTCTTT. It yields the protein CAWSHRGNTEAFF. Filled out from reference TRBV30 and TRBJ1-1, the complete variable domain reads SQTIHQWPATLVQPVGSPLSLECTVEGTSNPNLYWYRQAAGRGLQLLFYSVGIGQISSEVPQNLSASRPQDRQFILSSKKLLLSDSGFYLCAWSHRGNTEAFFGQGTRLTVV.

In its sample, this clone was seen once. The CDR3 coding sequence is TGTGCCAGCAGTTACCACGGGGAAAATGAAAAACTGTTTTTT. Translation gives CASSYHGENEKLFF. The chain recombines TRBV6-5 with TRBJ1-4; D is unclear. The germline CDR1 and CDR2 sequences are MNHEY and SVGAGI. The CDR3 extends over 14 amino acids. Trimming pared 2 bases from V and 5 bases from J, leaving 9 bases between.

CDR3 DNA sequence: TGTGCCGGGACAGGGGGCAGGTCTGAAGCTTTCTTT. This codes for CAGTGGRSEAFF. The chain carries TRBV2 and TRBJ1-1; 12 nucleotides match TRBD1. The CDR3 is 12 residues long. The V gene end was trimmed by 11 bases and the J gene end by 6 bases; junction bases not matched to a gene: 4. CDR1 and CDR2 (germline): SNHLY, FYNNEI.

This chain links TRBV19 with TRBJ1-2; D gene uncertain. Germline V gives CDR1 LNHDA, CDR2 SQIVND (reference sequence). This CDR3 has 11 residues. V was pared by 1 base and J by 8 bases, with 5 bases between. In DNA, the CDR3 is TGTGCCAGTAGTATAGTGGGCGGCTACACCTTC. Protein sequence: CASSIVGGYTF. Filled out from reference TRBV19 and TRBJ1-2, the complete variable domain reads DGGITQSPKYLFRKEGQNVTLSCEQNLNHDAMYWYRQDPGQGLRLIYYSQIVNDFQKGDIAEGYSVSREKKESFPLTVTSAQKNPTAFYLCASSIVGGYTFGSGTRLTVV.

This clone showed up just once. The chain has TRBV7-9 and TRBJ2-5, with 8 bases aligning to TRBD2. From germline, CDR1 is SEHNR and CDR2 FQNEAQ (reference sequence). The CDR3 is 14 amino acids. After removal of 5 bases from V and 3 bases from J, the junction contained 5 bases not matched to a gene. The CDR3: CASSGFGREETQYF. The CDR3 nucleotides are TGTGCCAGCAGCGGGTTCGGGAGGGAAGAGACCCAGTACTTC.

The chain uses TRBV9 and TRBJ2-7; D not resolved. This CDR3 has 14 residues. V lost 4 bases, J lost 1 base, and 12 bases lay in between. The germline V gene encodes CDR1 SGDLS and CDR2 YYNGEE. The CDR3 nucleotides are TGTGCCAGCAGCATCCAGTCTGGTTCCTACGAGCAGTACTTC. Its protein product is CASSIQSGSYEQYF. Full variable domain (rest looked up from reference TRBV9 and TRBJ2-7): DSGVTQTPKHLITATGQRVTLRCSPRSGDLSVYWYQQSLDQGLQFLIQYYNGEERAKGNILERFSAQQFPDLHSELNLSSLELGDSALYFCASSIQSGSYEQYFGPGTRLTVT.

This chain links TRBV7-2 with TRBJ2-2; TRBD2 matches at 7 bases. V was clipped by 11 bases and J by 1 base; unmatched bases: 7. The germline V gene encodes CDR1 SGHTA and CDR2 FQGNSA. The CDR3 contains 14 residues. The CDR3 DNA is TGTGCCCGGCCGAGGGAGGGGAACACCGGGGAGCTGTTTTTT. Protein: CARPREGNTGELFF.

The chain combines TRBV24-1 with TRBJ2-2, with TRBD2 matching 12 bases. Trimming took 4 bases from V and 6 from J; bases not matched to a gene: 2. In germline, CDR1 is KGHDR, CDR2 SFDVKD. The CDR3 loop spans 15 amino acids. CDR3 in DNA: TGTGCCACCAGTGACAGACTAGCGGGAGCCGGGGAGCTGTTTTTT. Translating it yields CATSDRLAGAGELFF.

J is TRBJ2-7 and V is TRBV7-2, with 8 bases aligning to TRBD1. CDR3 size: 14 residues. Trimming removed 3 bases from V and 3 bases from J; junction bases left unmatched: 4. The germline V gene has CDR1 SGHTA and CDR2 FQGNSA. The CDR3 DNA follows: TGTGCCAGCAGCTTTAACAGGGGGAGCTACGAGCAGTACTTC. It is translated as CASSFNRGSYEQYF.

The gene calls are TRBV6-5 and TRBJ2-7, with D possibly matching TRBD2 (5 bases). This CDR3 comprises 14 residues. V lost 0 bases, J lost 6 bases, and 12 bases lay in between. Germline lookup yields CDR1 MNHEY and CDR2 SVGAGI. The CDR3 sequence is CASSYSSSYTEQYF. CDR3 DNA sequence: TGTGCCAGCAGTTACTCCTCTAGCTATACCGAGCAGTACTTC.

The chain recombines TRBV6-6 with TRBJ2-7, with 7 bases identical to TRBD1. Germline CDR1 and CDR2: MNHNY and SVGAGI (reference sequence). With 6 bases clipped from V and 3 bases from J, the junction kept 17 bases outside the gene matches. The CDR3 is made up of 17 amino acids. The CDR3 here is CASSRQGGGNILYEQYF. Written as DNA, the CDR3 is TGTGCCAGCAGCCGACAGGGTGGTGGAAATATTCTCTACGAGCAGTACTTC.

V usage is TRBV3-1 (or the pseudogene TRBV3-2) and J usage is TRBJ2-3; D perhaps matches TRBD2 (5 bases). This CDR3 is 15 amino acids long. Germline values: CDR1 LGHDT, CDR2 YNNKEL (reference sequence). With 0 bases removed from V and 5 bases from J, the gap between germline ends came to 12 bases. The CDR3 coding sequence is TGTGCCAGCAGCCAAGATTTACGGGAACTAGATACGCAGTATTTT. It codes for CASSQDLRELDTQYF.

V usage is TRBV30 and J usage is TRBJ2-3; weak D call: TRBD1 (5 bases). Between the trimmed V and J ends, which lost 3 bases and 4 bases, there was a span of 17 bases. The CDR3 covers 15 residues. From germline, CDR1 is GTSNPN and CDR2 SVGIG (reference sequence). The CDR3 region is CAWSTDFRRADTQYF. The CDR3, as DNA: TGTGCCTGGAGCACCGACTTCCGCAGGGCAGATACGCAGTATTTT.

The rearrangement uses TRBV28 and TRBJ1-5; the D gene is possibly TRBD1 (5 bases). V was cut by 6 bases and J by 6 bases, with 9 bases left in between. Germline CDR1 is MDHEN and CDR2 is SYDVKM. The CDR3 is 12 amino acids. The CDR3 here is CASRAGPQPQHF. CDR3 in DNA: TGTGCCAGCAGGGCGGGGCCTCAGCCCCAGCATTTT. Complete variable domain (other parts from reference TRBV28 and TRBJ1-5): DVKVTQSSRYLVKRTGEKVFLECVQDMDHENMFWYRQDPGLGLRLIYFSYDVKMKEKGDIPEGYSVSREKKERFSLILESASTNQTSMYLCASRAGPQPQHFGDGTRLSIL.

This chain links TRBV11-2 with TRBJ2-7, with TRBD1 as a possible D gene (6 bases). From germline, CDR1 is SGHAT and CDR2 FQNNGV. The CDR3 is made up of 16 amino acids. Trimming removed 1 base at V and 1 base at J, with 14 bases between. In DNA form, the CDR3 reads TGTGCCAGCAGCTTAGTGTTAGGGGGAAAATCCTACGAGCAGTACTTC. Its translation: CASSLVLGGKSYEQYF.

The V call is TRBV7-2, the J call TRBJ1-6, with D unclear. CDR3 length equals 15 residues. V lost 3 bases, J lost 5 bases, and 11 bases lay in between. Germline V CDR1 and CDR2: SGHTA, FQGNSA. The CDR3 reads CASSLDRLDNSPLHF. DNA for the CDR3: TGTGCCAGCAGCTTGGACCGACTAGATAATTCACCCCTCCACTTT.